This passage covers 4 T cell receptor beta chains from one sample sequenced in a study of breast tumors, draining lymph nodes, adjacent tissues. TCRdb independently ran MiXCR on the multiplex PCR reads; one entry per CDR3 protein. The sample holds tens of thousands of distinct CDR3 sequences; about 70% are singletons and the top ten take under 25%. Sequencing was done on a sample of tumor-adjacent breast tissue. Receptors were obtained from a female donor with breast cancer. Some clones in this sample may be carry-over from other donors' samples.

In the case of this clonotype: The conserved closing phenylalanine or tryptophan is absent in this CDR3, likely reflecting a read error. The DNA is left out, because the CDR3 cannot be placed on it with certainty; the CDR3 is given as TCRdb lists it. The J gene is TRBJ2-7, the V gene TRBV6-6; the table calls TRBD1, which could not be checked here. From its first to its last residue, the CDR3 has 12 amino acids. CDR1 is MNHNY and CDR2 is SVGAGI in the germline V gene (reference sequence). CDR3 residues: CASSLDRVKKYL.

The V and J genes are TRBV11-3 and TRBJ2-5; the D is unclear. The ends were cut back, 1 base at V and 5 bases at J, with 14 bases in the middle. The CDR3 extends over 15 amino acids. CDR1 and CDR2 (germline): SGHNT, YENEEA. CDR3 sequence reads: CASSLVGQVGETQYF. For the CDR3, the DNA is TGTGCCAGCAGCTTAGTTGGGCAGGTGGGGGAGACCCAGTACTTC.

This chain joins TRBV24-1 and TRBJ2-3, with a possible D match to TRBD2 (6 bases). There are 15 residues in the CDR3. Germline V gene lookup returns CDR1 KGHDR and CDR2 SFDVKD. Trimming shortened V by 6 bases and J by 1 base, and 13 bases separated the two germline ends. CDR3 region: CATSPGEARTDTQYF. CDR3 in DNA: TGTGCCACCAGTCCCGGGGAGGCCCGCACAGATACGCAGTATTTT.

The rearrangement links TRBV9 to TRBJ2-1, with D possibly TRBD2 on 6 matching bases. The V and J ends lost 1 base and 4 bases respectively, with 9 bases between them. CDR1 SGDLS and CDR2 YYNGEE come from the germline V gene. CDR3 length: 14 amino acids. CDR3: CASSVRGAYNEQFF. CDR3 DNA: TGTGCCAGCAGCGTACGCGGGGCTTACAATGAGCAGTTCTTC.